The 13 T cell receptor beta chains presented below share a single source sample, sequenced in a study of metastatic and nonmetastatic thyroid tumors. TCRdb re-called clones via MiXCR from the PCR reads. The sample contains about 39,000 clones, approximately 17% of which appear only once. Nobody among the patients had been given any treatment before thyroid surgery. The sequenced material came from tumor tissue. The receptors stem from a female donor with papillary thyroid cancer or a benign thyroid nodule (not recorded which). Some clones in this sample may be carry-over from other donors' samples.

This clone was counted ten times or more. The V call is TRBV12-3 or TRBV12-4, the J call TRBJ2-5; D gene ambiguous. Trimming removed 2 bases from V and 1 base from J, with 8 bases in between. CDR3 length: 14 amino acids. The CDR3 is CASSLPSSQETQYF. The CDR3 DNA follows: TGTGCCAGCAGTTTACCCTCCAGCCAAGAGACCCAGTACTTC.

A few counts support this clone. The chain uses TRBV6-1 and TRBJ1-1; 8 bases are shared with TRBD1. This CDR3 contains 18 residues. CDR1 is MNHNS and CDR2 is SASEGT in the germline V gene. The V segment lost 4 bases and the J segment 0 bases; nucleotides outside the gene matches: 13. Here the CDR3 DNA reads TGTGCCAGCAGTGCTCACGTAGGACAGGGTGCCATGAACACTGAAGCTTTCTTT. Amino acids: CASSAHVGQGAMNTEAFF.

This clone has just a few counts. A much larger clone lies one base from this, so it may be a read error. The rearrangement uses TRBV7-6 and TRBJ2-5, with D possibly TRBD2 on 6 matching bases. The CDR3 length is 17 residues. Germline-derived CDR1 and CDR2 are SGHVS and FNYEAQ. V was cut by 5 bases and J by 2 bases, with 21 bases left in between. CDR3 sequence (DNA): TGTGCCAGCAGCCCCTTTTTGTCGGGGACTTATCAAGAGACCCAGTACTTC. It is translated as CASSPFLSGTYQETQYF. The complete variable domain, with remaining parts taken from reference TRBV7-6 and TRBJ2-5, reads GAGVSQSPRYKVTKRGQDVALRCDPISGHVSLYWYRQALGQGPEFLTYFNYEAQQDKSGLPNDRFSAERPEGSISTLTIQRTEQRDSAMYRCASSPFLSGTYQETQYFGPGTRLLVL.

This clone was counted at least ten times. The chain joins TRBV5-1 to TRBJ1-2; 7 bases match TRBD1. The CDR3 length is 13 residues. Looked up from germline, CDR1 is SGHRS and CDR2 is YFSETQ. Losses at the gene ends were 2 bases for V and 5 bases for J; bases not matched to a gene: 3. The CDR3 here is CASSLTGVYGYTF. The DNA of the CDR3 is TGCGCCAGCAGCTTAACAGGGGTATATGGCTACACCTTC.

The CDR3 nucleotides read TGTGCCAGCAGCTTCAAGGGCAGGGGAGAGACCCAGTACTTC. Translated: CASSFKGRGETQYF. The chain joins TRBV11-2 to TRBJ2-5; D may be TRBD1 (6 bases). Germline V gives CDR1 SGHAT, CDR2 FQNNGV. V was clipped by 3 bases and J by 4 bases, with 12 bases between them. The CDR3 consists of 14 residues.

This clone was counted ten times or more. This chain connects TRBV9 to TRBJ2-3; perhaps TRBD1 as D (5 bases). Per the germline V gene, CDR1 is SGDLS and CDR2 is YYNGEE. Trimming shortened V by 3 bases and J by 4 bases, and 15 bases separated the two germline ends. The CDR3 covers 15 residues. The CDR3 sequence is CASSAGHQGSDTQYF. The CDR3 nucleotides read TGTGCCAGCAGCGCAGGACACCAGGGTTCAGATACGCAGTATTTT.

Comments on this clone: At one of its ends the junction is not consistent with the germline gene, which may arise from a read error. V gene TRBV20-1 combines with J gene TRBJ2-7; D perhaps matches TRBD2 (5 bases). Germline V gives CDR1 DFQATT, CDR2 SNEGSKA (reference sequence). The CDR3 loop spans 13 amino acids. CDR3 sequence reads: CIARGGGGAGQYF. The CDR3 region has the DNA TGCATTGCTAGAGGCGGTGGAGGCGCGGGGCAGTACTTC.

This clone showed up many times. The V and J genes are TRBV10-3 and TRBJ2-6; 7 bases align to TRBD1. Germline CDR1 and CDR2: ENHRY and SYGVKD. The V segment lost 10 bases and the J segment 1 base; nucleotides outside the gene matches: 10. The CDR3 extends over 16 amino acids. The CDR3 sequence: CASRGTTISGANVLTF. In nucleotides, the CDR3 is TGTGCCAGCAGGGGGACCACTATATCTGGGGCCAACGTCCTGACTTTC.

In its sample, this clone was seen once. The chain couples TRBV7-9 to TRBJ2-7; 9 bases agree with TRBD1. The J segment lost 2 bases and the V segment lost 4 bases, leaving 6 bases of the junction unmatched. CDR1 and CDR2 from the germline V gene are SEHNR and FQNEAQ (reference sequence). The CDR3 contains 15 residues. The CDR3 loop is CASSSGYRGPYEQYF. CDR3 in DNA: TGTGCCAGCAGCTCTGGGTACAGGGGGCCCTACGAGCAGTACTTC.

This clone has a handful of counts. The chain uses TRBV15 and TRBJ2-7, with a tentative D call TRBD2 (7 bases). This CDR3 is 15 amino acids long. Looked up from germline, CDR1 is LNHNV and CDR2 is YYDKDF (reference sequence). Trimming pared 0 bases from V and 12 bases from J, leaving 21 bases between. CDR3 DNA: TGTGCCACCAGCAGAGATGTGGTAGGCGGGGGCTTGCTGTACTTC. This gives the protein CATSRDVVGGGLLYF.

This clone was picked up many times. Other nucleotide sequences in the sample specify the same CDR3. CDR3 in amino acids: CASSFLRDREQYF. The CDR3 nucleotides read TGTGCCAGCAGTTTTCTTCGAGATCGGGAGCAGTACTTC. The rearrangement joins TRBV28 to TRBJ2-7; no firm D call. V lost 3 bases, J lost 7 bases, and 13 bases lay in between. CDR3 length equals 13 residues. CDR1 and CDR2 from the germline V gene are MDHEN and SYDVKM.

There are a few counts of this clone. The V gene is TRBV28, the J gene TRBJ1-1, with no clear D. Germline V gene sequence: CDR1 MDHEN, CDR2 SYDVKM. The CDR3 runs 16 residues. Trimming removed 8 bases at V and 1 base at J, with 20 bases between. The CDR3 loop reads CASVARRSAPNTEAFF. CDR3 coding DNA: TGTGCCAGCGTCGCCCGGCGGTCGGCTCCGAACACTGAAGCTTTCTTT. The whole variable domain, remainder taken from reference TRBV28 and TRBJ1-1, is DVKVTQSSRYLVKRTGEKVFLECVQDMDHENMFWYRQDPGLGLRLIYFSYDVKMKEKGDIPEGYSVSREKKERFSLILESASTNQTSMYLCASVARRSAPNTEAFFGQGTRLTVV.

The chain recombines TRBV10-3 with TRBJ2-7; 8 bases line up with TRBD2. CDR1 and CDR2 (germline): ENHRY, SYGVKD. J lost 4 bases, V lost 6 bases, and 14 bases had no gene match. The CDR3 is made up of 16 amino acids. The CDR3 DNA reads as TGTGCCATCAGATACCTCTGGACTAGCTTCACTTACGAGCAGTACTTC. The encoded protein is CAIRYLWTSFTYEQYF.